The present T cell receptor beta chain was sequenced within a study of blood T cell repertoires in COVID-19. Study-wide background: The analysed material was cDNA or gDNA that came from T cells, B-cell-depleted T cells, or PBMCs.

V lost 8 bases, J lost 4 bases, and 14 bases lay in between. Germline V gene data show CDR1 as MNHEY and CDR2 as SVGAGI. The CDR3 loop spans 14 amino acids. Per the original data handling: Reference gene primers were amplified, and this amplification served to estimate nucleated cell counts. Using immunoSEQ multiplex PCR, the repertoire was profiled, and TCRdb retains in-frame clones only, with some absent. V and J calls and clone size are given by that table; D and trimming were obtained from the DNA. Of 130,000 or so clones listed, almost 80% are singletons. This TCR was sampled from a human donor in a cohort sampled during active COVID-19. This chain connects TRBV6-5 to TRBJ2-2; D uncertain. Input material: peripheral blood. The CDR3 coding sequence is TGTGCCAGCGAGAGCCCCTTTGGCACCGGGGAGCTGTTTTTT. It encodes CASESPFGTGELFF.